The source of this T cell receptor (beta chain) is a study of PD-1 blockade in classical Hodgkin lymphoma. The CDR3 contains 13 residues. V shed 5 bases and J shed 4 bases, with 11 bases lying between them. From germline, CDR1 is SGHAT and CDR2 FQNNGV. Sequencing was performed with immunoSEQ multiplex PCR; in TCRdb, only in-frame clones are kept and a portion is missing. The sample shows some 96,000 clones, 75% to 85% of them seen only once. Every single patient, without exception, relapsed after autologous stem cell transplantation, and brentuximab vedotin exposure varied. Best outcomes ranged across complete response, partial response and progressive disease. Comments on this clone: Its antigen remains unidentified.

Overall study findings and caveats: Patients with an early start, nivolumab under 1 year after ASCT, were excluded. Healthy donors were reported to have higher baseline TCR diversity than newly diagnosed patients. Similar baseline diversity was found in complete responders and newly diagnosed patients.

The receptor was isolated from a human donor with classical Hodgkin lymphoma. The sample here was peripheral blood mononuclear cells (PBMCs), taken before the second cycle of nivolumab. V is TRBV11-2 and J is TRBJ2-5; D ambiguous. CDR3 sequence: CASSPPQPETQYF. The CDR3 nucleotides are TGTGCCAGCAGCCCACCCCAACCAGAGACCCAGTACTTC. Supplemented by reference TRBV11-2 and TRBJ2-5, the full variable domain reads EAGVAQSPRYKIIEKRQSVAFWCNPISGHATLYWYQQILGQGPKLLIQFQNNGVVDDSQLPKDRFSAERLKGVDSTLKIQPAKLEDSAVYLCASSPPQPETQYFGPGTRLLVL.